The rows below give T cell receptor beta chains drawn from one sample of a study of early T cells in non-severe SARS-CoV-2 infection. TCRdb re-called the 5' RACE reads with MiXCR, one entry per CDR3 protein. The sample includes approximately 22,000 distinct CDR3 sequences, less than 7.5% of them seen just once. This specimen consisted of whole blood, obtained at baseline. The receptors derive from an adult who was a healthcare worker with PCR-confirmed SARS-CoV-2 infection or an uninfected control (not recorded which). CDR3s include the opening cysteine and the closing phenylalanine or tryptophan. D genes are given only for firm matches. Rows may omit the clone size; those that give it use once, few, many or a size class.

J: TRBJ1-2; D: .; size: many; V: TRBV4-3; CDR3: CASSLRGYGYTF; DNA: TGCGCCAGCAGCCTGAGAGGTTATGGCTACACCTTC
J: TRBJ1-1; D: .; size: few; V: TRBV5-1; CDR3: CASSLVMGLKDTEAFF; DNA: TGCGCCAGCAGCTTGGTTATGGGTCTGAAGGACACTGAAGCTTTCTTT
J: TRBJ2-5; D: .; size: many; V: TRBV5-4; CDR3: CASSLEFRETQYF; DNA: TGTGCCAGCAGCTTGGAGTTCAGAGAGACCCAGTACTTC
J: TRBJ1-4; D: .; size: medium-sized; V: TRBV12-3/TRBV12-4; CDR3: CASSPRQTTNEKLFF; DNA: TGTGCCAGCAGCCCAAGGCAGACAACTAATGAAAAACTGTTTTTT
J: TRBJ1-1; D: .; size: .; V: TRBV11-1; CDR3: CASSSGRFKAFF; DNA: TGTGCCAGCAGCTCCGGGAGGTTTAAAGCTTTCTTT
J: TRBJ2-5; D: TRBD1; size: few; V: TRBV6-5; CDR3: CASSYQSRGETQYF; DNA: TGTGCCAGCAGTTATCAATCCAGGGGGGAGACCCAGTACTTC
J: TRBJ2-1; D: TRBD2; size: many; V: TRBV7-6; CDR3: CASSFSGGNNEQFF; DNA: TGTGCCAGCAGCTTTAGCGGGGGGAACAATGAGCAGTTCTTC
J: TRBJ1-1; D: .; size: .; V: TRBV6-2/TRBV6-3; CDR3: CASSYARVAPNTEAFF; DNA: TGTGCCAGCAGTTACGCCAGGGTGGCCCCGAACACTGAAGCTTTCTTT
J: TRBJ2-1; D: .; size: many; V: TRBV6-2/TRBV6-3; CDR3: CASTAPSRGYNEQFF; DNA: TGTGCCAGCACGGCCCCTAGCCGAGGTTATAATGAGCAGTTCTTC
J: TRBJ2-5; D: .; size: few; V: TRBV3-1; CDR3: CASSHAGQETQYF; DNA: TGTGCCAGCAGCCACGCCGGGCAAGAGACCCAGTACTTC
J: TRBJ1-4; D: TRBD1; size: .; V: TRBV12-3/TRBV12-4; CDR3: CASSPTGGGTNEKLFF; DNA: TGTGCCAGCAGTCCCACAGGGGGCGGGACTAATGAAAAACTGTTTTTT
J: TRBJ2-6; D: .; size: .; V: TRBV3-1; CDR3: CASSQGQASSGANVLTF; DNA: TGTGCCAGCAGCCAGGGGCAGGCTAGCTCTGGGGCCAACGTCCTGACTTTC
J: TRBJ1-1; D: TRBD1; size: many; V: TRBV12-3/TRBV12-4; CDR3: CASSPPGQGNTEAFF; DNA: TGTGCCAGCAGTCCTCCGGGACAGGGGAACACTGAAGCTTTCTTT
J: TRBJ2-7; D: .; size: many; V: TRBV21-1; CDR3: CASSNDGEEYEQYF; DNA: TGTGCCAGCAGCAACGATGGGGAAGAATACGAGCAGTACTTC
J: TRBJ2-3; D: .; size: few; V: TRBV3-2; CDR3: CASSLPWAHCGRDTQYF; DNA: TGTGCCAGCAGCCTTCCATGGGCCCACTGCGGAAGAGATACGCAGTATTTT
J: TRBJ2-3; D: .; size: many; V: TRBV6-5; CDR3: CASRSTDTQYF; DNA: TGTGCCAGCAGATCAACAGATACGCAGTATTTT
J: TRBJ2-5; D: .; size: .; V: TRBV7-2; CDR3: CASSLGRVQETQYF; DNA: TGTGCCAGCAGCTTAGGCAGGGTCCAAGAGACCCAGTACTTC
J: TRBJ2-7; D: .; size: many; V: TRBV3-1; CDR3: CASSRSNLYEQYF; DNA: TGTGCCAGCAGTAGGTCCAACCTCTACGAGCAGTACTTC
J: TRBJ2-6; D: TRBD1; size: .; V: TRBV7-9; CDR3: CASSAAGTDNVLTF; DNA: TGTGCCAGCAGCGCTGCCGGGACAGACAACGTCCTGACTTTC
J: TRBJ2-7; D: TRBD2; size: .; V: TRBV10-2; CDR3: CASRTSGGAFAYEQYF; DNA: TGCGCCAGCAGAACTAGCGGGGGGGCTTTTGCCTACGAGCAGTACTTC
J: TRBJ2-2; D: .; size: .; V: TRBV9; CDR3: CASSVAGESTGELFF; DNA: TGTGCCAGCAGCGTAGCTGGGGAGAGCACCGGGGAGCTGTTTTTT
J: TRBJ1-2; D: .; size: .; V: TRBV11-2; CDR3: CASSSVFGGYTF; DNA: TGTGCCAGCAGCTCCGTATTCGGAGGCTACACCTTC